This TCR beta chain originates from a study of blood T cell repertoires in COVID-19. Study information: The study drew acute and convalescent COVID-19 samples from the United States, Italy and Spain. In each case, the material was cDNA or gDNA derived from T cells, B-cell-depleted T cells, or PBMCs.

Per the original methods: Amplification of reference gene primers provided the estimated nucleated cell counts. Assay used: immunoSEQ multiplex PCR; TCRdb lists only in-frame clones, some missing. The V and J calls and clone size are taken from that table; D and trimming were inferred from the DNA. The sample includes 85,000 to 100,000 clones, 72% seen only once; the top ten take roughly 24%. This clone was detected a few times. The length of the CDR3 is 14 residues. Trimming took 6 bases from V and 9 from J, leaving 18 bases between them. Per the germline V gene, CDR1 is SNHLY and CDR2 is FYNNEI. This sequence was found in an older woman in a cohort sampled during active or convalescent COVID-19. The chain uses TRBV2 and TRBJ2-1; TRBD2 might be the D (7 bases). The sample consisted of peripheral blood. DNA for the CDR3: TGTGCCAGCAGGCCCCTCTGGGGGGGCGGTGAGCAGTTCTTC. Translation gives CASRPLWGGGEQFF.